This is a list of T cell receptor beta chains from one sample in a study of blood T cell repertoires in COVID-19. The protocol was immunoSEQ multiplex PCR, while the TCRdb copy is restricted to in-frame clones and leaves out a portion. The sample comprises around 230,000 clones, 70% to 90% of which are singletons, and roughly 3.4% rests with the top ten. The material sequenced was PBMCs or T cells enriched from blood (not recorded which). The receptors shown here come from a woman between 35 and 50 years old with acute COVID-19. Both conserved end residues are part of each CDR3. The order of the fields is D gene, clone size, J gene, V gene, CDR3 length, CDR3 DNA, CDR3 protein. D genes are given only for firm matches. For some rows the clone size is stated as once, few or many, or as a class when expanded; others skip it.

>NA|NA|TRBJ2-7|TRBV19|14
TGTGCCAGTAGTAGGGGGCCCGGGGCCTACGAGCAGTACTTC
CASSRGPGAYEQYF
>TRBD1|once|TRBJ1-2|TRBV5-5|14
TGTGCCAGCAGACGGACAGGAGGGAACTATGGCTACACCTTC
CASRRTGGNYGYTF
>NA|NA|TRBJ2-7|TRBV11-2|13
TGTGCCAGCAGCTTAGGTCAGGGCGCCGAGCAGTACTTC
CASSLGQGAEQYF
>TRBD2|once|TRBJ2-1|TRBV3-1/TRBV3-2|16
TGTGCCAGCAGCCGACTCGGGACTAGCGGGTACAATGAGCAGTTCTTC
CASSRLGTSGYNEQFF
>NA|once|TRBJ1-1|TRBV6-5|11
TGTGCCAGCAGTCCGGGATACGAAGCTTTCTTT
CASSPGYEAFF
>TRBD2|NA|TRBJ2-1|TRBV9|14
TGTGCCAGCAGCGCGGGGGGTGCCGGGGATGAGCAGTTCTTC
CASSAGGAGDEQFF
>NA|NA|TRBJ1-3|TRBV19|15
TGTGCCAGTAGTATGCCGGTGATCTCTGGAAACACCATATATTTT
CASSMPVISGNTIYF
>NA|NA|TRBJ2-2|TRBV5-1|15
TGCGCCAGCAGCTTGGACGGGATGAACACCGGGGAGCTGTTTTTT
CASSLDGMNTGELFF
>NA|NA|TRBJ1-6|TRBV27|15
TGTGCCAGCAGTTCCCCGACAGACCCCACGGGGGCCCTCCACTTT
CASSSPTDPTGALHF
>NA|NA|TRBJ1-1|TRBV5-1|11
TGCGCCAGCACCCAGGGCACTGAAGCTTTCTTT
CASTQGTEAFF
>TRBD2|NA|TRBJ2-1|TRBV6-5|15
TGTGCCAGCAGTCCACTAGCGGGGGGCAACAATGAGCAGTTCTTC
CASSPLAGGNNEQFF
>NA|NA|TRBJ1-2|TRBV13|14
TGTGCCAGCAGCCGCTCGGACAGCCCCTATGGCTACACCTTC
CASSRSDSPYGYTF
>TRBD1|NA|TRBJ2-1|TRBV18|14
TGTGCCAGCTCACTTCTTGACAGGGAAGGTGAGCAGTTCTTC
CASSLLDREGEQFF
>NA|NA|TRBJ1-2|TRBV14|13
TGTGCCAGCAGCCAGCGGGGGAGGTATGGCTACACCTTC
CASSQRGRYGYTF
>TRBD1|NA|TRBJ1-1|TRBV18|17
TGTGCCAGCTCACCACCCTGGGAGCAGGGGGTGTACACTGAAGCTTTCTTT
CASSPPWEQGVYTEAFF
>TRBD1|NA|TRBJ2-7|TRBV7-9|14
TGTGCCAGCAGTTACGGACAGGGGGGGTACGAGCAGTACTTC
CASSYGQGGYEQYF
>TRBD1|NA|TRBJ1-2|TRBV6-6|13
TGTGCCAGCAGCCGCGGACAGGCCTATGGCTACACCTTC
CASSRGQAYGYTF
>TRBD2|NA|TRBJ2-3|TRBV6-2/TRBV6-3|16
TGTGCCAGCAGCAGGCTAGCGGGGGGGCGAGGAGATACGCAGTATTTT
CASSRLAGGRGDTQYF
>NA|NA|TRBJ2-7|TRBV18|14
TGTGCCAGCTCACCACGGGACACTTCCTACGAGCAGTACTTC
CASSPRDTSYEQYF
>TRBD2|NA|TRBJ2-5|TRBV29-1|14
TGCAGCGTCTCTCTAGCGGGAGGGCAAGAGACCCAGTACTTC
CSVSLAGGQETQYF
>NA|NA|TRBJ2-1|TRBV4-1|15
TGCGCCAGCAGCCAGGGGAGCGCGGGGCCTTGGGAGCAGTTCTTC
CASSQGSAGPWEQFF
>NA|NA|TRBJ1-5|TRBV19|13
TGTGCCAGTAGTAAAGACACTAATCAGCCCCAGCATTTT
CASSKDTNQPQHF
>TRBD1|NA|TRBJ2-7|TRBV5-5|17
TGTGCCAGCAGCCCGAGGGACAGGGAAGTATCCTCCTACGAGCAGTACTTC
CASSPRDREVSSYEQYF
>NA|NA|TRBJ1-2|TRBV5-1|15
TGCGCCAGCAGCTACGGAGCCGGCCCTTCCTATGGCTACACCTTC
CASSYGAGPSYGYTF
>TRBD2|NA|TRBJ2-3|TRBV5-1|16
TGCGCCAGCAGCCATGGGACGAGCGGGAGGACAGATACGCAGTATTTT
CASSHGTSGRTDTQYF
>TRBD1|NA|TRBJ2-1|TRBV5-1|15
TGCGCCAGCAGCTTGGTCGGACAGGGCATCGATGAGCAGTTCTTC
CASSLVGQGIDEQFF
>TRBD2|NA|TRBJ2-2|TRBV4-1|18
TGCGCCAGCAGCCAAGAAAGGGTAGCGGGGGGGCGTGACGGGGAGCTGTTTTTT
CASSQERVAGGRDGELFF
>NA|NA|TRBJ1-2|TRBV5-1|13
TGCGCCAGCAGCTTGGAGTTCGAGAGGGGCTACACCTTC
CASSLEFERGYTF
>NA|NA|TRBJ1-2|TRBV28|12
TGTGCCAGCAGCTCGAATCCGCGCGGCTACACCTTC
CASSSNPRGYTF
>NA|NA|TRBJ1-1|TRBV19|14
TGTGCCAGTAGTATAGGCCCATCCGGGACTGAAGCTTTCTTT
CASSIGPSGTEAFF
>NA|few|TRBJ2-2|TRBV24-1|15
TGTGCCACCGGTGGGGCAGGGGTCGGTACCGGGGAGCTGTTTTTT
CATGGAGVGTGELFF
>TRBD1|NA|TRBJ1-4|TRBV6-2/TRBV6-3|15
TGTGCCAGCAGTTCCTTAGGAGGGGGCGGCCAAAAACTGTTTTTT
CASSSLGGGGQKLFF
>TRBD1|few|TRBJ1-2|TRBV3-1/TRBV3-2|13
TGTGCCAGCAGACGGGGGACAGCCTATGGCTACACCTTC
CASRRGTAYGYTF
>NA|NA|TRBJ1-3|TRBV6-5|16
TGTGCCAGCAGTTACTCGCGGCCTGGTACTGGAAACACCATATATTTT
CASSYSRPGTGNTIYF
>NA|NA|TRBJ1-6|TRBV5-6|15
TGTGCCAGCAGCCTTAGGACCGGGAGTAATTCACCCCTCCACTTT
CASSLRTGSNSPLHF
>NA|once|TRBJ1-1|TRBV7-8|17
TGTGCCAGCAGCTTTGGGTGGGGGGTTCGAGGGAGCACTGAAGCTTTCTTT
CASSFGWGVRGSTEAFF
>NA|NA|TRBJ2-7|TRBV18|11
TGTGCCAGCTCAGAGAACTACGAGCAGTACTTC
CASSENYEQYF
>TRBD1|NA|TRBJ1-3|TRBV5-6|13
TGTGCCAGCAGCCGGGACAGGACCTCCTGGGTTCCTTTT
CASSRDRTSWVPF
>TRBD1|NA|TRBJ1-4|TRBV14|15
TGTGCCAGCAGCCCAGGGGGATTACGGACTGAAAAACTGTTTTTT
CASSPGGLRTEKLFF
>TRBD2|once|TRBJ2-7|TRBV19|15
TGTGCCAGTAGTTCCGGGACTAGCGGTGTTTACGAGCAGTACTTC
CASSSGTSGVYEQYF
>NA|many|TRBJ1-5|TRBV10-3|13
TGTGCCATCAGTGGGAGAGAAAATCAGCCCCAGCATTTT
CAISGRENQPQHF
>NA|NA|TRBJ1-4|TRBV18|16
TGTGCCAGCTCACCGTTTCCAGGGGCTAATAATGAAAAACTGTTTTTT
CASSPFPGANNEKLFF
>TRBD1|NA|TRBJ1-6|TRBV28|15
TGTGCCAGCACCATACAGGGGGCGATGTTTTCACCCCTCCACTTT
CASTIQGAMFSPLHF
>TRBD1|NA|TRBJ1-1|TRBV19|16
TGTGCCAGTAGGAATTGGGGACAGGGAAAGGGCACTGAAGCTTTCTTT
CASRNWGQGKGTEAFF
>NA|NA|TRBJ1-5|TRBV18|16
TGTGCCAGCTCGCCCGGGACAAATTCTGGCAATCAGCCCCAGCATTTT
CASSPGTNSGNQPQHF
>NA|once|TRBJ1-1|TRBV5-5|14
TGTGCCAGCAGTCAAACGGGGGGTAGGGCTGAAGCTTTCTTT
CASSQTGGRAEAFF
>TRBD1|NA|TRBJ2-1|TRBV5-1|18
TGCGCCAGCAGCCTCGGATATAGGGACAGGGGGCGCCGGGGTGAGCAGTTCTTC
CASSLGYRDRGRRGEQFF
>TRBD1|few|TRBJ2-3|TRBV7-2|16
TGTGCCAGCAGCGAGTGGGACAGACGAGGCACAGATACGCAGTATTTT
CASSEWDRRGTDTQYF
>NA|NA|TRBJ2-1|TRBV30|12
TGTGCCTGGAGTCGGGGGGCTAATGAGCAGTTCTTC
CAWSRGANEQFF
>NA|NA|TRBJ1-1|TRBV7-9|14
TGTGCCAGCAGCTTAGCCGGGACTGACGGGATTGCTTTCTTT
CASSLAGTDGIAFF
>NA|NA|TRBJ1-3|TRBV4-1|14
TGCGCCAGCAGCCCCGGGGACTCTGGAAACACCATATATTTT
CASSPGDSGNTIYF
>NA|NA|TRBJ2-7|TRBV12-3/TRBV12-4|12
TGTGCCAGCAGTTTAGGAGACGGGGAGCAGTACTTC
CASSLGDGEQYF
>TRBD1|NA|TRBJ1-6|TRBV6-5|15
TGTGCCAGCAGTTACGGACAGGGGGGAAATTCACCCCTCCACTTT
CASSYGQGGNSPLHF
>TRBD1|NA|TRBJ2-2|TRBV19|14
TGTGCCTGTACCGGGACAGGGCTCGCCGGGGAGCTGTTTTTT
CACTGTGLAGELFF
>NA|NA|TRBJ2-7|TRBV4-1|15
TGCGCCAGCAGCCCTATCCCCGGGGGTTCCTACGAGCAGTACTTC
CASSPIPGGSYEQYF